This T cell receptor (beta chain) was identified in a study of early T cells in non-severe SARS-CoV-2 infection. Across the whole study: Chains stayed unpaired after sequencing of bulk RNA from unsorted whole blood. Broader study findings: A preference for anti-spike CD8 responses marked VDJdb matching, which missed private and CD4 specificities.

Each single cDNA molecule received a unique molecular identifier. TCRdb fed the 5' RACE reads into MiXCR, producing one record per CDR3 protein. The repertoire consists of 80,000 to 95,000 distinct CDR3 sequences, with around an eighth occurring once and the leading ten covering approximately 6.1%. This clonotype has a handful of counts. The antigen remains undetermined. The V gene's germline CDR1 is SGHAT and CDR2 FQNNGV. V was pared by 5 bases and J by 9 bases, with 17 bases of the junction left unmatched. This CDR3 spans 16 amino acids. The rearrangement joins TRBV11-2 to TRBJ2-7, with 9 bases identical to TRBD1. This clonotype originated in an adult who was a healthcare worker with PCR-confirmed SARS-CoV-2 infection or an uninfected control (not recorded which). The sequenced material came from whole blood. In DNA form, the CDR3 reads TGTGCCAGCAGCCCCTACTCCCGGGACAGGGAATATTGGCAGTACTTC. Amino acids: CASSPYSRDREYWQYF.